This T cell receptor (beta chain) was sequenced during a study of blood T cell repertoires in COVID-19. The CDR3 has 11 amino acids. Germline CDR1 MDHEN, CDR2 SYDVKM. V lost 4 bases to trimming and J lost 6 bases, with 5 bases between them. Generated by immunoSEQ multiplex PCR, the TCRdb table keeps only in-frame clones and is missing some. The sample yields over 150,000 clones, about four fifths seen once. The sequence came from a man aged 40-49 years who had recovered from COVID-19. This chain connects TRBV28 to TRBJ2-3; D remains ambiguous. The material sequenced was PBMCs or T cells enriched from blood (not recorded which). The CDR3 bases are TGTGCCAGCAGTTCCAGGGATACGCAGTATTTT. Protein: CASSSRDTQYF.